This T cell receptor (beta chain) originates from a study of blood T cell repertoires in COVID-19. Looking at the study overall: Samples came from the United States, Italy and Spain, spanning acute and convalescent COVID-19.

This CDR3 region has 16 residues. Germline V gives CDR1 PRHDT, CDR2 FYEKMQ (reference sequence). V dropped 1 base and J dropped 7 bases, with 16 bases sitting between them. Source study methods: Nucleated cell number was recorded as an estimate derived from reference gene primer amplification. The table came from immunoSEQ multiplex PCR; TCRdb's copy has only in-frame clones and leaves some out. V and J calls and clone size are those listed in that table; D and trimming were worked out from the DNA. The sample gives around 140,000 clones, about 87% of which show up once; 25% to 30% is in the top ten.

Material: peripheral blood. This rearrangement joins TRBV13 to TRBJ1-4; D is perhaps TRBD1 (5 bases). This TCR was sampled from a human donor in a cohort sampled during active COVID-19. The CDR3 nucleotides are TGTGCCAGCAGCTTAGAGTTGTTCGGGAGGGGTGAAAAACTGTTTTTT. Its translation is CASSLELFGRGEKLFF.